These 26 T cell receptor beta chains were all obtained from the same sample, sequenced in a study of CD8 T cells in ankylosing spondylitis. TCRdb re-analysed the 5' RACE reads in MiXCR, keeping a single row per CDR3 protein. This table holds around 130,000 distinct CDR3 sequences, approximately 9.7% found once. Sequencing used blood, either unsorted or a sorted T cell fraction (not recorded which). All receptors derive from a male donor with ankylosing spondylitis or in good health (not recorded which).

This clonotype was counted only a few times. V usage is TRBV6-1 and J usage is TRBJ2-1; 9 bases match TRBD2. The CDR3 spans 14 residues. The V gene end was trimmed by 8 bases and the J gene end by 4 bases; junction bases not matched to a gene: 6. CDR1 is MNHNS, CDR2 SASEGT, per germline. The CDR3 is CASARSGGYNEQFF. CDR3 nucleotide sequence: TGTGCCAGCGCCCGTAGCGGGGGATACAATGAGCAGTTCTTC.

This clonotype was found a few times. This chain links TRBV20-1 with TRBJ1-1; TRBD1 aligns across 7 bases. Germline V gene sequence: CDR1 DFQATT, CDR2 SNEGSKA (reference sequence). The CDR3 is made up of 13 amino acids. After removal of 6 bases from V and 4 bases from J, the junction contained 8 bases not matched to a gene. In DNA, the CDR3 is TGCAGTGCAGTCAGAGGGGGCCTCACTGAAGCTTTCTTT. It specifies CSAVRGGLTEAFF.

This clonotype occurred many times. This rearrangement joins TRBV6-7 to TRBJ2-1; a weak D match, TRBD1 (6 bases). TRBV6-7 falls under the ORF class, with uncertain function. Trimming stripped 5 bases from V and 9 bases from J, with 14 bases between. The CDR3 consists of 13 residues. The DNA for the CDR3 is TGTGCCAGCAGTCTCGAGGGGGAATTTGAGCAGTTCTTC. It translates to CASSLEGEFEQFF.

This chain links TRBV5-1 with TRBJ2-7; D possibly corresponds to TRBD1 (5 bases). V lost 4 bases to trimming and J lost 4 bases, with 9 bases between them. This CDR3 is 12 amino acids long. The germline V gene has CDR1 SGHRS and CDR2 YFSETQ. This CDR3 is CASSGRGYEQYF. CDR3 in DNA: TGCGCCAGCAGCGGAAGGGGTTACGAGCAGTACTTC.

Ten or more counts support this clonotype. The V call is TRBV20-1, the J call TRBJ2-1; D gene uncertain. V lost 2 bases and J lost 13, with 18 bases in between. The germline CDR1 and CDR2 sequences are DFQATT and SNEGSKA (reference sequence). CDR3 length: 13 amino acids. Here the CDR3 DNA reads TGCAGTGCTAGACCCGTCGGGCTCGTTCCACAGTTCTTC. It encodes CSARPVGLVPQFF.

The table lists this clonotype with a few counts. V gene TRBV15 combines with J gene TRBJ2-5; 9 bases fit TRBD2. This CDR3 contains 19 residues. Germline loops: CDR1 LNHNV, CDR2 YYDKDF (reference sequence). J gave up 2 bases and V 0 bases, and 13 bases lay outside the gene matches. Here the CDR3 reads CATSRDFLSLAGQQETQYF. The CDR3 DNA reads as TGTGCCACCAGCAGAGATTTTCTTAGTCTAGCGGGGCAACAAGAGACCCAGTACTTC.

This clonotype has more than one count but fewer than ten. Here the CDR3 reads CASSLVFWAKYEQYF. The CDR3 DNA sequence: TGTGCCAGCAGCTTAGTGTTTTGGGCAAAATACGAGCAGTACTTC. The gene calls are TRBV11-2 and TRBJ2-7; D remains unclear. The germline V and J ends were trimmed by 1 base and 4 bases, with 14 bases remaining between them. The length of the CDR3 is 15 residues. Per germline, CDR1 SGHAT and CDR2 FQNNGV.

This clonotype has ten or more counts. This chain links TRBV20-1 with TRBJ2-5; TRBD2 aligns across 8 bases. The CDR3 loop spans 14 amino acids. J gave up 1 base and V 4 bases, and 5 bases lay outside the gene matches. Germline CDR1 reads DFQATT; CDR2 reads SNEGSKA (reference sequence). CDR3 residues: CSATSTSGQETQYF. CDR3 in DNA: TGCAGTGCTACCAGCACTAGCGGCCAAGAGACCCAGTACTTC.

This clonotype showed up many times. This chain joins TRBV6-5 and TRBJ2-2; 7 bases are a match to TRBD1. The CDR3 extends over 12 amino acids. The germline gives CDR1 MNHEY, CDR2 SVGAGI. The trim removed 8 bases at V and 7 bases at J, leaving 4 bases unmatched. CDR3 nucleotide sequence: TGTGCCAGCTCCGACAGGGTCGGGGAGCTGTTTTTT. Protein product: CASSDRVGELFF.

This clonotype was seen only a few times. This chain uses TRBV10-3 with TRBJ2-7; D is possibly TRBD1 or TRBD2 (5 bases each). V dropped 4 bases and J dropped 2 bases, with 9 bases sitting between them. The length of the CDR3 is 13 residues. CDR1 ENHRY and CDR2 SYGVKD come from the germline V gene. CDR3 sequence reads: CAISGDGPYEQYF. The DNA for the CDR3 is TGTGCCATCAGTGGGGACGGACCCTACGAGCAGTACTTC.

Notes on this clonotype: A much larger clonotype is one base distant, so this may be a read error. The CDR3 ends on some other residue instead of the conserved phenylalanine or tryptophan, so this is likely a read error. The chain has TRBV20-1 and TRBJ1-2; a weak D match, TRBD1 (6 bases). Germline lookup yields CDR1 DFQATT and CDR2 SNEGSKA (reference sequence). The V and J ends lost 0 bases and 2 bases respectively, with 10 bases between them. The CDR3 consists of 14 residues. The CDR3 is CSARDPGVNYGYTL. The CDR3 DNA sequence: TGCAGTGCTAGAGATCCAGGGGTGAACTATGGCTACACCCTC.

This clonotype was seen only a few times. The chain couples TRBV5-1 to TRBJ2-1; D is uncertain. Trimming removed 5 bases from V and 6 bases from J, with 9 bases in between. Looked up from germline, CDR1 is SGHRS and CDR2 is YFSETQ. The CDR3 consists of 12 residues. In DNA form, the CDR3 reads TGCGCCAGCAGAATTGTGGGCAATGAGCAGTTCTTC. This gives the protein CASRIVGNEQFF.

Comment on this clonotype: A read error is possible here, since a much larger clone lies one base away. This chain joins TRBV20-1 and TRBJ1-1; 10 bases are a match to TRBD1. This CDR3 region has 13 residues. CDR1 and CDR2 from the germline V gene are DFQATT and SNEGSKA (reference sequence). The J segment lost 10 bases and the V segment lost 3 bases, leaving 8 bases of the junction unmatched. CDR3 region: CSASQTGGRGAFF. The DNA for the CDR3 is TGCAGTGCTAGCCAGACAGGGGGCCGCGGAGCTTTCTTT.

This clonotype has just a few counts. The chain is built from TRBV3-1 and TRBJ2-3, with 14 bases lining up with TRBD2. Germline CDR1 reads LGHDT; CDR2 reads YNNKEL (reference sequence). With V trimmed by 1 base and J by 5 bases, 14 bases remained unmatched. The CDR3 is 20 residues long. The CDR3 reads CASSQALGLAGGAEGDTQYF. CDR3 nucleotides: TGTGCCAGCAGCCAAGCCCTCGGACTAGCGGGAGGCGCCGAGGGAGATACGCAGTATTTT.

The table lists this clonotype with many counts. CDR3 sequence: CASSLRPPDTQYF. The CDR3, as DNA: TGTGCCAGCAGCTTGCGACCACCAGATACGCAGTATTTT. V is TRBV5-5 and J is TRBJ2-3; the D is unclear. Germline values: CDR1 SGHKS, CDR2 YYEKEE (reference sequence). With 1 base removed from V and 4 bases from J, the gap between germline ends came to 7 bases. CDR3 length equals 13 residues.

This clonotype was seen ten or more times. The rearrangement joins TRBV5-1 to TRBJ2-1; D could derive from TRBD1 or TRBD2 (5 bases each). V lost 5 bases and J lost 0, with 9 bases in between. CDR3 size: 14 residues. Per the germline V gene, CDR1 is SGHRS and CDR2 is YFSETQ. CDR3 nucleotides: TGCGCCAGCAGGGGGACGAACTCCTACAATGAGCAGTTCTTC. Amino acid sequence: CASRGTNSYNEQFF.

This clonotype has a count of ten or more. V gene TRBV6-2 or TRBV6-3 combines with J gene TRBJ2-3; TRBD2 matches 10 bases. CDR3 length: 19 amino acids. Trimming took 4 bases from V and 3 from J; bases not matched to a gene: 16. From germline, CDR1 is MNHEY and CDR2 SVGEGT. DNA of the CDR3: TGTGCCAGCAGTTCCCCGACTGGTGCTAGCGGGAGTGGAACAGATACGCAGTATTTT. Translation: CASSSPTGASGSGTDTQYF.

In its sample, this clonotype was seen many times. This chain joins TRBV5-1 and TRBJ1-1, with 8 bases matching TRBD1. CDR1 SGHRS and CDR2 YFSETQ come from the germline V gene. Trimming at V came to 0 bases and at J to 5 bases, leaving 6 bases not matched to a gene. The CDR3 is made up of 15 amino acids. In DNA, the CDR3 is TGCGCCAGCAGCTTGGGCGCAGGGGGCAAAACTGAAGCTTTCTTT. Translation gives CASSLGAGGKTEAFF. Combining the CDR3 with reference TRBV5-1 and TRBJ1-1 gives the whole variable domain KAGVTQTPRYLIKTRGQQVTLSCSPISGHRSVSWYQQTPGQGLQFLFEYFSETQRNKGNFPGRFSGRQFSNSRSEMNVSTLELGDSALYLCASSLGAGGKTEAFFGQGTRLTVV.

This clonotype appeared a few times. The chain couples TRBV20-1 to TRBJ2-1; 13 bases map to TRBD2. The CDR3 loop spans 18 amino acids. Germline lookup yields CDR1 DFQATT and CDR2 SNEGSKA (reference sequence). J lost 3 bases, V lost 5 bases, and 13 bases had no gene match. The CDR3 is CSAESPGTSGMGYNEQFF. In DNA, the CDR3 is TGCAGTGCTGAGTCTCCCGGGACTAGCGGGATGGGCTACAATGAGCAGTTCTTC.

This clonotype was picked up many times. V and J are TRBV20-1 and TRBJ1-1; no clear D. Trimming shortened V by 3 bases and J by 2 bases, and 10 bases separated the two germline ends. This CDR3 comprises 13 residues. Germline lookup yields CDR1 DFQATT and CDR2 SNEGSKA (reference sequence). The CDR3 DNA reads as TGCAGTGCTAGCACGGTGTTAAACACTGAAGCTTTCTTT. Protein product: CSASTVLNTEAFF.

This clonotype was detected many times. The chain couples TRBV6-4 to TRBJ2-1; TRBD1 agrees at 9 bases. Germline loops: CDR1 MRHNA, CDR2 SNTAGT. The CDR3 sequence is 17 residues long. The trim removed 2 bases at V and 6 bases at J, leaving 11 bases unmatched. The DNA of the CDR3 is TGTGCCAGCAGTGACACTACGACAGGGGGGGCGTTCAATGAGCAGTTCTTC. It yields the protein CASSDTTTGGAFNEQFF.

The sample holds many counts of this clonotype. Here the CDR3 DNA reads TGCGCCAGCAGCTTTGGACTAGCCCACCTCGGGGATACGCAGTATTTT. This codes for CASSFGLAHLGDTQYF. This rearrangement joins TRBV5-1 to TRBJ2-3, with TRBD2 matching 8 bases. V lost 2 bases, J lost 6 bases, and 11 bases stayed unmatched. CDR1 SGHRS and CDR2 YFSETQ come from the germline V gene. CDR3 length equals 16 residues. Looking up the rest from reference TRBV5-1 and TRBJ2-3 gives the full variable domain: KAGVTQTPRYLIKTRGQQVTLSCSPISGHRSVSWYQQTPGQGLQFLFEYFSETQRNKGNFPGRFSGRQFSNSRSEMNVSTLELGDSALYLCASSFGLAHLGDTQYFGPGTRLTVL.

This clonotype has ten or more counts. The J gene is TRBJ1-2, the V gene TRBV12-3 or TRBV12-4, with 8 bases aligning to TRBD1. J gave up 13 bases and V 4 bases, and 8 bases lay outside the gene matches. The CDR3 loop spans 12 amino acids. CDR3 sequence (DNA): TGTGCCAGCAGTTCCCGGGACAGGCCCGTCACCTTC. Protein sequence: CASSSRDRPVTF.

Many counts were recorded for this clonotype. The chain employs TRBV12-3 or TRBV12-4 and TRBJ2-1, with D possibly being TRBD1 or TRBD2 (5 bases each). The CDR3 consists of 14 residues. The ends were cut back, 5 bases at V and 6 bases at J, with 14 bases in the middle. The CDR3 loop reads CASSTGANSNEQFF. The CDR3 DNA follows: TGTGCCAGCAGTACCGGGGCCAATTCCAATGAGCAGTTCTTC.

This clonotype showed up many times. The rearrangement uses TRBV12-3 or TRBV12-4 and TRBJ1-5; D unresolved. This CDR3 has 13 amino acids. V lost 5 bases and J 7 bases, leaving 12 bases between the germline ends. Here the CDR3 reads CASSKDWVQPQHF. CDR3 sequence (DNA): TGTGCCAGCAGTAAGGATTGGGTGCAGCCCCAGCATTTT.

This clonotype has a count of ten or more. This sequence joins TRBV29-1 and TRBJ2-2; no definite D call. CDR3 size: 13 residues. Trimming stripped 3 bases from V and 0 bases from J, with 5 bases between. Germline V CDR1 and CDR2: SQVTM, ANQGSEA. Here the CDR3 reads CSVDSANTGELFF. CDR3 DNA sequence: TGCAGCGTTGATAGTGCGAACACCGGGGAGCTGTTTTTT.